This entry is about one T cell receptor beta chain. This clone's antigen is unknown. Base quality data are lacking; no much larger clone is found one base away. Including cysteine and phenylalanine, the CDR3 has 17 amino acids. The kept DNA is CDR3 alone, 51 bases in frame from the first base. The trim is 0 bases for V and 6 bases for J, with a gap of 18 bases between the germline ends. As encoded in the germline V gene, CDR1 is SGHNT while CDR2 is YENEEA. The data belong to a study of cytomegalovirus exposure and HLA in healthy donors (dated by TCRdb to about 2017). Turning to the overall study: An earlier analysis of fewer than 750 of the donors reported approximately 260 Gb of sequence data and 117 million unique TCR beta sequences obtained from roughly 170 million T cells. An early release covering 550 to 650 HLA-typed donors comprised roughly 300 gigabases of sequencing data and about 90 million unique TCR sequences. Of the 398 genotyped donors, roughly 85% fell in the genetic ancestry cluster associated with self-reported Caucasian donors. The study aimed to test whether cataloging public T cell receptors could reveal signatures of past pathogen exposure. The study used immunosequencing to profile the T cell repertoires of 666 subjects and linked those repertoires to cytomegalovirus serostatus. Besides the first cohort of 666 subjects, a separate validation cohort made up of roughly 130 different subjects was used. The study combined high-throughput TCR immunosequencing, statistical association of individual TCRs with disease status, and machine learning to predict cytomegalovirus infection status. A later analysis re-analyzed previously published TCR beta repertoires from 666 donors and added high-resolution HLA genotyping to study TCR occurrence patterns. In the later analysis, no new phenotypic data were used to find candidate immune exposures; instead, reliance was placed on TCR beta sequences and their occurrence across donors. To decide whether each TCR beta V gene segment behaved as functional or pseudogenic, an earlier analysis of some 600 of the donors relied on high-throughput TCR beta sequencing. Donor age, sex, ethnicity and CMV serostatus were collected together with the repertoire data. Genome-wide SNP genotypes for about 55% of the 666 donors were used in a later genetic analysis, which treated that subset as a discovery cohort. Every repertoire in the discovery cohort had been generated on one and the same sequencing platform. HLA typing included class I and class II loci at four-digit resolution. Typing coverage varied by locus: about 620-630 donors for A, B, C, DRB1 and DQB1; 522 for DQA1; about 570 for DPA1; around 490 for DPB1. Because of strong linkage in the cohort, roughly five DR-DQ haplotypes were treated as single units for association and clustering. Among some 410 genotyped donors of the cohort, an average of approximately 240,000 unique TCR beta nucleotide sequences were sequenced per donor, around 20% of them non-productive.

The method was the immunoSEQ multiplex PCR assay. For the multiplex PCR, a mixture combining 60 forward primers for TCR Vbeta segments and 13 reverse primers for TCR Jbeta segments was used. Amplification of the CDR3 region of rearranged TCR beta genes was performed with a multiplex PCR assay on genomic DNA. Amplified TCR beta libraries were sequenced as 87-base-pair reads on the Illumina HiSeq System. For the original study's pipeline: Across the 700 or so repertoires, a later analysis counted 80 million or so unique TCR beta chains, around 11 million of which were shared by at least two donors. Raw reads were error-corrected and collapsed into unique sequences with a nearest-neighbor algorithm that merged closely related sequences to remove PCR and sequencing errors. To assign V, D and J gene segments, CDR3 sequences were aligned to IMGT reference sequences. For a sequence to be retained, at least a six-nucleotide match to both a V gene segment and a J gene segment was required. Rearrangements were called productive when the CDR3 lacked stop codons and stayed in frame with V and J; all others were non-productive. CDR3 was defined according to IMGT convention as the region running from the second conserved V-encoded cysteine to the conserved J-encoded phenylalanine. In an earlier analysis of just under 600 of the donors, sequences lacking an unambiguous match to a single V gene segment were excluded. An earlier analysis of 587 of the donors classified V segments as functional when productive rearrangements were above 56.7% and as segregating when the standard deviation between donors was above 5%. A statistical classification framework was built for diagnosing cytomegalovirus status from the catalog of TCR beta chain sequences. A later analysis assigned V and J genes by comparing TCR nucleotide sequences with IMGT/GENE-DB human TR gene sequences. A later analysis assigned CDR3 sequences and most-parsimonious VDJ recombination scenarios with the TCRdist pipeline. In a later analysis, each TCR beta chain was defined by its CDR3 amino acid sequence together with its V-gene family, and reads lacking a unique V-gene family were excluded. As a way to deal with suspected cross-contamination and a sequencing artifact, a later analysis dropped more than 500 nucleotide sequences that were highly shared and had low generation probability. A later analysis calculated a clonal expansion index for each public chain from normalized within-repertoire ranks of inferred template counts. A later analysis computed generation probabilities with a VDJ recombination model fitted to out-of-frame rearrangements, and checked the results against IGoR. Hypergeometric tests were used in a later analysis to score TCR-TCR, TCR-HLA and TCR-CMV co-occurrence, with a repertoire-size bias correction applied to the TCR pairs. A later analysis estimated false discovery rates by permuting HLA or CMV assignments 20 times. In a later analysis, co-occurring TCRs were grouped using DBSCAN, with TCRdist sequence similarity added in when clustering inside HLA-allele-positive subsets. Co-occurrence clustering excluded repertoires with fewer than 30,000 or more than 120,000 public chains, plus five with anomalous nucleotide sharing. Imported from immuneACCESS, the table was reduced by TCRdb to in-frame sequences with V and J called. These copies leave out some clones; in studies compared against another copy, an unresolved V gene accounts for under half, and the cause of the remainder is not known. V and J calls and clone size are given by that table; D and trimming were obtained from the DNA. The sample profile shows 150,000 to 200,000 clones; over 70% of them were found once. Approximately 1.5% of the sample goes to the ten largest clones.

The cohort comprised more than 550 healthy bone marrow donors. At the time of sampling, all cohort members were nominally healthy, though unrecorded immune exposures were likely present. The donor tested CMV seronegative, placing the donor among the 350 or so seronegative members of the cohort. A peripheral blood sample was collected from each donor, and TCR beta sequencing was performed on peripheral blood mononuclear cells. Genomic DNA was extracted from the blood cell samples with the Qiagen DNeasy Blood Extraction Kit. Overall study outcomes, separate from this receptor: Specific HLA alleles were associated with 18,000 or so TCR beta sequences at a false discovery rate of 0.05 in a later analysis. Correlated functional status among segregating V segments might be attributable to linkage disequilibrium, but an unknown experimental factor could not be ruled out. A later genetic analysis associated a missense DCLRE1C variant with V-gene and J-gene trimming of TCR beta chains, and an independent cohort replicated the association. A later analysis found that most CMV-associated TCR beta chains appeared HLA-restricted, with HLA associations seemingly driven largely by CMV exposure. The authors suggested that the approach could potentially be generalized to other disease states and immunological phenotypes. A further reported finding was that TCR beta sequences accurately predicted the HLA-A and HLA-B alleles for most subjects in the first cohort. Most TCR sequences were seen in very few donors, while some public TCRs were found in many individuals. The classifier was reported to diagnose cytomegalovirus status with high specificity and sensitivity in both the original and validation cohorts. CMV serostatus was the only immune exposure information available for the cohort. A total of fewer than 200 TCR beta chains were listed by the study as associated with cytomegalovirus. Because HLA typing was unavailable for some donors at each locus, only the typed subset was used in association tests. Some IMGT-functional V segments, including TRBV6-2 and TRBV6-3, could not be told apart with the 87-base-pair reads, so those segments were excluded. In vitro tests confirmed that a few of the cytomegalovirus-associated TCR beta chains recognize cytomegalovirus antigens. In a later analysis, the rate of TCR association differed among HLA loci, with DRB1 alleles having the most associated TCRs and HLA-C alleles having the fewest. A later analysis reported that several top co-occurrence clusters appeared linked to parvovirus B19, influenza, CMV and Epstein-Barr virus. In a later analysis, HLA-associated TCR beta chains showed more clonal expansion and lower generation probabilities than non-associated chains that were equally common. Sequencing depth was assumed to be roughly uniform across donors in the presence/absence analyses, though that assumption may not hold. Strong co-occurrence of HLA alleles, especially DR and DQ, made assigning TCR associations to individual alleles difficult. In a later genetic analysis, fewer N-insertions in productive TCRs were reported among donors in an Asian-associated ancestry cluster than the roughly 670-donor mean. An earlier analysis of some 560 of the donors showed that most TCR beta V segments appeared in productive rearrangements either about 87% or about 30% of the time, which broadly matched IMGT annotations. This cohort had only TCR beta chains sequenced, and the lack of alpha or paired-chain data limited which features could be detected. The earlier analysis of 587 of the donors excluded seventeen rarely observed V segments, including chromosome 9 orphons, because counts were too low. A cluster of highly shared sequence variants was judged likely to represent a technical artifact of the sequencing pipeline.

The chain uses TRBV11-3 and TRBJ2-1; possibly the D gene is TRBD2, per 6 matching bases. The TCR comes from a woman in her 30s in good health and CMV-seronegative. What was sequenced was PBMCs. CDR3 protein: CASSLEAGIAGRNEQFF. The DNA reads as follows: TGTGCCAGCAGCTTAGAGGCTGGGATTGCGGGGCGCAATGAGCAGTTCTTC.